This entry describes one T cell receptor beta chain. The antigen is undetermined. The conserved phenylalanine or tryptophan normally closing the CDR3 is absent here, so this likely arose from a read error. Because the CDR3's place on the DNA is in doubt, the DNA is left out and the CDR3 is given as listed by TCRdb. Genomic DNA templated the TCR beta VDJ and CDR3 profiling. Using its own MiXCR run on the reads, TCRdb lists one record per CDR3 protein. The sample contains a few hundred thousand distinct CDR3 sequences, about 80% of which appear only once. This sample is drawn from a study of CD8+CD57+ T cells in acquired aplastic anemia. Study-level results: The study found no significant CD8+ Simpson's diversity difference between patients and controls.

Before being chosen for sequencing, patients had shown CD8+CD57+ cell expansion by flow cytometry. Sequencing used sorted CD4+, CD8+, or CD8+CD57+ T cells (not recorded which) from PBMCs. The source is a human donor with aplastic anemia.

CDR3 in amino acids: CASSLGLRTKETQ. This chain connects TRBV7-6 to TRBJ2-7; TRBD1 reflects the table's D call only, with no check against the DNA. Inclusive of both ends, the CDR3 amounts to 13 amino acids. The germline gives CDR1 SGHVS, CDR2 FNYEAQ.